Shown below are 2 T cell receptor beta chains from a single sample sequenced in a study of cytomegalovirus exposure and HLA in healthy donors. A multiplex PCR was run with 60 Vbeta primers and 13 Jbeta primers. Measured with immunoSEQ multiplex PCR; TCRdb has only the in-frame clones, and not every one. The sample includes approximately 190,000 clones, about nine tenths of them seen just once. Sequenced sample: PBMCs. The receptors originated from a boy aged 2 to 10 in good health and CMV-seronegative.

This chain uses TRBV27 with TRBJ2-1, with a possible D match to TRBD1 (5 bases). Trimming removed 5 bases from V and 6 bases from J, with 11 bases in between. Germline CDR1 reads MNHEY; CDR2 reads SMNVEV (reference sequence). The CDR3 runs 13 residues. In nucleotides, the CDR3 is TGTGCCAGCAGTCCCAAAAGGGGCAATGAGCAGTTCTTC. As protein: CASSPKRGNEQFF.

The CDR3: CATSDEQFF. In DNA, the CDR3 is TGTGCCACCAGCGATGAGCAGTTCTTC. This rearrangement joins TRBV10-3 to TRBJ2-1; D is ambiguous. V lost 10 bases, J lost 8 bases, and 6 bases lay in between. Germline-derived CDR1 and CDR2 are ENHRY and SYGVKD. The CDR3 contains 9 residues.